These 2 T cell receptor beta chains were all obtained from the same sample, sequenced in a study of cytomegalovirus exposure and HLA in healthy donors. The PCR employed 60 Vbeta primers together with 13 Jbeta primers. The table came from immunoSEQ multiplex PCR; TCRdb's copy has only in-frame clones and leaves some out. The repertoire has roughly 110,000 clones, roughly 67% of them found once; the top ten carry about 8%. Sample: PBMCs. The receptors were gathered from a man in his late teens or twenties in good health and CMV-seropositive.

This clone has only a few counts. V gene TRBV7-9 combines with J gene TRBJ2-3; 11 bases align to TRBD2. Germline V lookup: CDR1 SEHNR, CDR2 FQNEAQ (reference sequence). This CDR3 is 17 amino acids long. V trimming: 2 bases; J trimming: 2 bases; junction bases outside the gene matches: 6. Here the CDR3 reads CASSLSLAGGYTDTQYF. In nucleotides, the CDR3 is TGTGCCAGCAGCTTAAGCCTAGCGGGGGGATACACAGATACGCAGTATTTT. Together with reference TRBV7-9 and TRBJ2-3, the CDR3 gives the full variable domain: DTGVSQNPRHKITKRGQNVTFRCDPISEHNRLYWYRQTLGQGPEFLTYFQNEAQLEKSRLLSDRFSAERPKGSFSTLEIQRTEQGDSAMYLCASSLSLAGGYTDTQYFGPGTRLTVL.

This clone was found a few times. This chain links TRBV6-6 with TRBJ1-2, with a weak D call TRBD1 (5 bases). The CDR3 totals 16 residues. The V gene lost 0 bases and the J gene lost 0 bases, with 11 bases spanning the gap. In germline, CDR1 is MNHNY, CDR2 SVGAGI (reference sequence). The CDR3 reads CASSYSTDKSNYGYTF. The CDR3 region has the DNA TGTGCCAGCAGTTACTCGACGGACAAGTCTAACTATGGCTACACCTTC.